The TCR beta chain under discussion was sequenced for a study of blood T cell repertoires in COVID-19. Study-level background: Researchers got acute and convalescent COVID-19 samples from the United States, Italy and Spain.

The CDR3 is 15 amino acids. Per the germline V gene, CDR1 is MGHRA and CDR2 is YSYEKL. The ends were cut back, 8 bases at V and 10 bases at J, with 21 bases in the middle. Data came from immunoSEQ multiplex PCR; TCRdb stores just in-frame clones and leaves some out. In the table there are fewer than 250,000 clones, 86% of which are singletons. The sequenced sample was peripheral blood. The source of this sequence is a woman in her sixties or seventies who had recovered from COVID-19. The rearrangement joins TRBV4-1 to TRBJ1-6, with D possibly TRBD1 on 6 matching bases. CDR3 sequence (DNA): TGCGCCAGCGGTGAGACGGGGCAGGGGAACTCACCCCTCCACTTT. This sequence encodes CASGETGQGNSPLHF.